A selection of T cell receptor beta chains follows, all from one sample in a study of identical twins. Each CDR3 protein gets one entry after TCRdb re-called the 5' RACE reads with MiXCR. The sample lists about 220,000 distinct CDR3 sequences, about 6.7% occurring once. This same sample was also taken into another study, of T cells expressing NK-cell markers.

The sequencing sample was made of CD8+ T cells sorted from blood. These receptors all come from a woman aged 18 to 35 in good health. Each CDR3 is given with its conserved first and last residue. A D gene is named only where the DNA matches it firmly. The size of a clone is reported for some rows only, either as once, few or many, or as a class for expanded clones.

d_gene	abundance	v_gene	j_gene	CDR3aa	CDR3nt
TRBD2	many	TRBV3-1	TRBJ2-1	CASSQDVTSGGTYNEQFF	TGTGCCAGCAGCCAAGACGTTACTAGCGGGGGTACCTACAATGAGCAGTTCTTC
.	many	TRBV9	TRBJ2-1	CASSVAPNEQFF	TGTGCCAGCAGCGTAGCTCCTAATGAGCAGTTCTTC
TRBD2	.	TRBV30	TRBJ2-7	CAWSGNDGRAAREQYF	TGTGCCTGGAGTGGGAATGACGGGAGGGCCGCGCGCGAGCAGTACTTC
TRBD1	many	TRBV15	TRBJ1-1	CATTADTGAPEAFF	TGTGCCACCACCGCTGATACAGGGGCCCCTGAAGCTTTCTTT
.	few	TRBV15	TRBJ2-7	CATEATGDAYEQYF	TGTGCCACCGAGGCGACAGGCGATGCCTACGAGCAGTACTTC
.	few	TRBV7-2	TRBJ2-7	CASSLEIATYEQYF	TGTGCCAGCAGCTTAGAGATAGCAACCTACGAGCAGTACTTC
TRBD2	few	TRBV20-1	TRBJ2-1	CSAREPSSGVYNEQFF	TGCAGTGCTAGAGAGCCGAGTAGCGGGGTTTACAATGAGCAGTTCTTC
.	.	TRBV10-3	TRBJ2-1	CAISDSAPEQFF	TGTGCCATCAGTGATAGCGCCCCGGAGCAGTTCTTC
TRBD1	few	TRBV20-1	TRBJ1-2	CSARFQGGNYGYTF	TGCAGTGCTAGATTCCAGGGGGGTAACTATGGCTACACCTTC
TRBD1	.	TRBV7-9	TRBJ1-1	CASSAPGQGLWTEAFF	TGTGCCAGCAGCGCTCCGGGACAGGGGTTGTGGACTGAAGCTTTCTTT
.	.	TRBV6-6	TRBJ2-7	CASSPALEQYF	TGTGCCAGCAGTCCAGCCCTCGAGCAGTACTTC
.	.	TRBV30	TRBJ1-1	CAGTGVPEAFF	TGTGCCGGAACAGGCGTCCCGGAAGCTTTCTTT
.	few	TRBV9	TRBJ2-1	CASSPWGGHYNEQFF	TGTGCCAGCAGCCCTTGGGGGGGCCACTACAATGAGCAGTTCTTC
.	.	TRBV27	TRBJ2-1	CASSPGNFYNEQFF	TGTGCCAGCAGCCCAGGGAATTTCTACAATGAGCAGTTCTTC
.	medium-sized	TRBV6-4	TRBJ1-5	CASSADSNQPQHF	TGTGCCAGCAGTGCCGATAGCAATCAGCCCCAGCATTTT
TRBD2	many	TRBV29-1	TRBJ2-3	CSVEGLAVLWPDTQYF	TGCAGCGTTGAGGGACTAGCGGTTCTGTGGCCAGATACGCAGTATTTT
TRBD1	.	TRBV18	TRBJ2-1	CASSPPGTARIYNEQFF	TGTGCCAGCTCGCCCCCCGGGACAGCTAGAATCTACAATGAGCAGTTCTTC
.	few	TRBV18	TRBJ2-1	CASSPPSLYPLPFF	TGTGCCAGCTCACCACCGAGTCTTTACCCACTCCCCTTCTTC
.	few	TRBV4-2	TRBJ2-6	CASSQPRGLTTLLASGANVLTF	TGTGCCAGCAGCCAGCCAAGGGGCCTGACCACCCTGCTCGCCTCTGGGGCCAACGTCCTGACTTTC
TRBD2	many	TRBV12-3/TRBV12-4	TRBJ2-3	CASSTTSVRGTDTQYF	TGTGCCAGCAGTACCACTAGCGTAAGAGGCACAGATACGCAGTATTTT
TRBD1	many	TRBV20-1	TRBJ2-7	CSAIQDRSQTQYF	TGCAGTGCTATCCAGGACAGGTCCCAAACACAGTACTTC
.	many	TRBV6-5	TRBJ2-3	CASSSTRPWGTDTQYF	TGTGCCAGCAGTTCGACGAGGCCGTGGGGCACAGATACGCAGTATTTT
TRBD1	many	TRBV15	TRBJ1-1	CATSSGTGGNTEAFF	TGTGCCACCAGCAGTGGGACAGGGGGGAACACTGAAGCTTTCTTT
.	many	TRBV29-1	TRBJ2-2	CSVEARNTGELFF	TGCAGCGTTGAAGCCCGTAACACCGGGGAGCTGTTTTTT
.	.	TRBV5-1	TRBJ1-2	CASSLDRPNYGYTF	TGCGCCAGCAGCTTGGATCGGCCTAACTATGGCTACACCTTC
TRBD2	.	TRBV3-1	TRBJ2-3	CASSPVRTSGIDTQYF	TGTGCCAGCAGCCCCGTTCGGACTAGCGGGATTGATACGCAGTATTTT
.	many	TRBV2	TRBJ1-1	CASSGLGTTEAFF	TGTGCCAGCAGTGGGTTGGGGACCACTGAAGCTTTCTTT
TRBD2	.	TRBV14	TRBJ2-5	CASSQVGGGETQYF	TGTGCCAGCAGCCAAGTCGGGGGGGGAGAGACCCAGTACTTC
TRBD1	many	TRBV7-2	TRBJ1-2	CASSYRDRIIGDYGYTF	TGTGCCAGCAGCTACCGGGACAGAATTATAGGCGACTATGGCTACACCTTC